The clone carrying this T cell receptor (beta chain) has more than one count but fewer than ten. Antigen unknown. The data were obtained in a study of T cell responses to AZD1222 COVID-19 vaccine. The wider study: The analysis combined second doses at about 4 or about 12 weeks.

Overall study findings and caveats: Two AZD1222 doses significantly raised spike-specific TCR breadth and depth over controls. The sample set comprised mostly white British donors with more females, and clonal diversity was possibly underestimated. Reportedly, nearly half of unique spike TCRs recognized epitopes outside B.1.351/B.1.1.7 mutations.

The assay was immunoSEQ multiplex PCR, and TCRdb's table has in-frame clones only and misses some. The top ten clones hold roughly 8.3% of a sample with 55,000 to 75,000 clones, roughly 86% of them seen once. V lost 2 bases to trimming and J lost 5 bases, with 12 bases between them. Germline CDR1 SNHLY, CDR2 FYNNEI. CDR3 length: 15 amino acids. The sequence came from an adult in good health. The sample here was peripheral blood, taken on day 0 of AZD1222 vaccination. The chain recombines TRBV2 with TRBJ1-4, with D possibly being TRBD1 (6 bases). The CDR3 sequence is CASSEQGPGNEKLFF. CDR3 sequence (DNA): TGTGCCAGCAGTGAACAGGGGCCAGGGAATGAAAAACTGTTTTTT. The entire variable domain, with the rest obtained from reference TRBV2 and TRBJ1-4, is as follows: EPEVTQTPSHQVTQMGQEVILRCVPISNHLYFYWYRQILGQKVEFLVSFYNNEISEKSEIFDDQFSVERPDGSNFTLKIRSTKLEDSAMYFCASSEQGPGNEKLFFGSGTQLSVL.